Presented here are 3 T cell receptor beta chains from one specimen sequenced in a study of blood T cell repertoires in COVID-19. Profiled with immunoSEQ multiplex PCR; TCRdb holds only in-frame clones, not every one. This sample has roughly 120,000 clones, with roughly nine tenths found just once. The sample was peripheral blood. These receptor sequences come from a man between 50 and 59 years old with COVID-19, enrolled during active disease.

The chain has TRBV7-2 and TRBJ1-5, with TRBD1 identical over 9 bases. This CDR3 spans 15 amino acids. CDR1 SGHTA and CDR2 FQGNSA come from the germline V gene. V lost 5 bases and J lost 1; bases outside the gene matches: 3. The CDR3 DNA follows: TGTGCCAGCAGCCCGACAGGGGGGAGCAATCAGCCCCAGCATTTT. Its protein is CASSPTGGSNQPQHF.

The chain couples TRBV28 to TRBJ1-1; 9 bases line up with TRBD1. The ends lost 4 bases at V and 4 bases at J; junction bases unmatched: 7. This CDR3 comprises 15 residues. The germline V gene has CDR1 MDHEN and CDR2 SYDVKM. CDR3 coding DNA: TGTGCCAGCAGTTCCCCGGGACAGGGAGGCACTGAAGCTTTCTTT. Amino acid sequence: CASSSPGQGGTEAFF. Full variable domain (missing parts from reference TRBV28 and TRBJ1-1): DVKVTQSSRYLVKRTGEKVFLECVQDMDHENMFWYRQDPGLGLRLIYFSYDVKMKEKGDIPEGYSVSREKKERFSLILESASTNQTSMYLCASSSPGQGGTEAFFGQGTRLTVV.

The chain carries TRBV27 and TRBJ2-7, with D perhaps matching TRBD2 (5 bases). Germline V gene lookup returns CDR1 MNHEY and CDR2 SMNVEV (reference sequence). Deletions cut 1 base from V and 3 bases from J, with 10 bases between. This CDR3 has 14 amino acids. Here the CDR3 reads CASSLFGRDYEQYF. The DNA for the CDR3 is TGTGCCAGCAGTTTATTTGGTCGGGACTACGAGCAGTACTTC.